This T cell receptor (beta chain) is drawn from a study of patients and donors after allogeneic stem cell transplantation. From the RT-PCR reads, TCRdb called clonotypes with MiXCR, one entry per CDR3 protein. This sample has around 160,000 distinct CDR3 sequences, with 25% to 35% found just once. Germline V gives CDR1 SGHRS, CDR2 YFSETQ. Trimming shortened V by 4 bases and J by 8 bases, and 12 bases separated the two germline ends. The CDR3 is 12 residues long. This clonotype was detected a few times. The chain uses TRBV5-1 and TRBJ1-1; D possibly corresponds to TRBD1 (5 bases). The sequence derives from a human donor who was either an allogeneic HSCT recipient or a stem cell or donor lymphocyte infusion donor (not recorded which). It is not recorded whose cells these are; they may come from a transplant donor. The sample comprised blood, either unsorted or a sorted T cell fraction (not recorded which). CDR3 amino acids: CASSLPGEEAFF. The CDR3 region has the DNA TGCGCCAGCAGCCTCCCGGGGGAAGAAGCTTTCTTT. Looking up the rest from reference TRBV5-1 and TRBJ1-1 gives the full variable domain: KAGVTQTPRYLIKTRGQQVTLSCSPISGHRSVSWYQQTPGQGLQFLFEYFSETQRNKGNFPGRFSGRQFSNSRSEMNVSTLELGDSALYLCASSLPGEEAFFGQGTRLTVV.